Given below is one T cell receptor (beta chain) in context. Its antigen specificity is not known. It has no much larger one-base neighbor in the sample; base qualities were not kept. This sample was included in a study of OX40 agonist ivuxolimab in advanced cancers. With regard to the full study: Ivuxolimab, which targeted the costimulatory receptor OX40 (CD134), was an agonistic, fully human IgG2 monoclonal antibody. Intravenous ivuxolimab was administered to patients every 2 weeks at six dose levels: 0.01, 0.1, 0.3, 1.5, 3 and 10 mg/kg. Of the approximately 54 patients in dose escalation, about 20 had hepatocellular carcinoma, some 15 had melanoma, 9 had renal cell carcinoma and 9 had head and neck cancer. In the dose-escalation cohort, 82.7% of patients were male, and the mean age was approximately 60 years, with a range of about 23 to 90. Patients were allowed to have had prior anti-PD-1, anti-PD-L1 or anti-CTLA-4 therapy, and around 40% of the dose-escalation patients had previously received checkpoint inhibitors. Partial responses were achieved by three dose-escalation patients, of whom one had hepatocellular carcinoma and two had cutaneous melanoma. The point of sequencing TCRbeta in the periphery was to test whether ivuxolimab changed TCR sequence diversity and drove clonal T-cell expansion. The monotherapy dose-escalation portion (N = 52 patients) of the phase I ivuxolimab trial is reported in the paper. Here is what the overall study found, with its caveats: In partial responders in the 0.1-3.0 mg/kg groups, normalized peripheral clonal expansion was found to be among the lowest, especially among CD8+ T cells. After ivuxolimab, more expanded clones were found on average in CD8+ T cells than in CD4+ T cells. Which antigens the clonally expanded peripheral T cells were specific for was not determined. Clonal expansion of both CD4+ and CD8+ blood T cells was observed from baseline to week 6 at doses 0.1 to 3.0 mg/kg. Low levels of normalized T-cell clonal expansion were also shown by some nonresponding patients.

For sequencing of the TCRbeta CDR3 region, genomic DNA was extracted from the sorted cells. TCRbeta CDR3 regions were sequenced using the immunoSEQ Assay. Not all clones reach the TCRdb copy of this immuneACCESS table, which keeps in-frame sequences only. Checked studies attribute under half of the gap to unresolved V genes and leave the rest unexplained. The sample has some 44,000 clones on record, over 80% of them singletons. The ten largest account for about 5% of the sample. The trial excluded patients who had a history of autoimmune disease or were on systemic immunosuppression. In every dose cohort, peripheral blood was drawn for TCR sequencing at baseline, cycle 4 day 1, and cycle 7 day 1. Samples came from an open-label, multicenter, first-in-human phase I dose-escalation trial of ivuxolimab. Adults with locally advanced or metastatic head and neck squamous cell, hepatocellular, melanoma or renal cell carcinoma were enrolled in the trial. Before TCR sequencing, CD4+ T cells and CD8+ T cells from peripheral blood were sorted into separate populations.

Trimming removed 9 bases from V and 10 bases from J, leaving 22 bases between the germline ends. Sequences LNHDA (CDR1) and SQIVND (CDR2) are obtained from the germline V gene (reference sequence). The CDR3 covers 14 residues, taking in both the cysteine and the phenylalanine. The kept DNA is CDR3 alone, 42 bases in frame from the first base. The V and J segments used are TRBV19 and TRBJ1-5; a weak D assignment points to TRBD1 (5 bases agree). The clonotype originates from an adult with an advanced solid tumor such as melanoma, head and neck, liver or kidney cancer. This specimen was CD4+ or CD8+ T cells sorted from blood, taken in a trial of the OX40 agonist ivuxolimab. At the DNA level, the sequence is TGTGCCAGCACCCTTACAGGTTCTGGGCGACCCCAGCATTTT. It translates to CASTLTGSGRPQHF.